Sequencing of this T cell receptor (beta chain) was carried out in a study of T-cell reconstitution after alpha-beta-depleted transplantation in children. This clonotype was seen many times. Construction of the TCRbeta library involved unique molecular identifiers. TCRdb re-derived calls from the PCR reads in MiXCR, one entry per CDR3 protein. This table holds some 530,000 distinct CDR3 sequences, under 15% found once. Deletions cut 2 bases from V and 0 bases from J, with 8 bases between. This CDR3 spans 15 amino acids. CDR1 is LNHDA, CDR2 SQIVND, per germline (reference sequence). This chain connects TRBV19 to TRBJ1-5, with D unresolved. Sequenced material: PBMCs from the stem cell graft donor, taken from the stem cell graft. This receptor was obtained from a human donor who donated a stem cell graft to a child with combined immunodeficiency. CDR3 in DNA: TGTGCCAGTAGTATACCCGGATATAGCAATCAGCCCCAGCATTTT. It codes for CASSIPGYSNQPQHF. Looking up the rest from reference TRBV19 and TRBJ1-5 gives the full variable domain: DGGITQSPKYLFRKEGQNVTLSCEQNLNHDAMYWYRQDPGQGLRLIYYSQIVNDFQKGDIAEGYSVSREKKESFPLTVTSAQKNPTAFYLCASSIPGYSNQPQHFGDGTRLSIL.